The 25 T cell receptor beta chains given below trace back to one sample, sequenced in a study of T cell responses to AZD1222 COVID-19 vaccine. Data came from immunoSEQ multiplex PCR; TCRdb stores just in-frame clones and leaves some out. The table records under 150,000 clones, approximately 92% of them present only once. Sequences were derived from peripheral blood, sampled on day 0 of AZD1222 vaccination. The receptors were sampled from an adult in good health.

The rearrangement uses TRBV7-6 and TRBJ2-1; 7 positions agree with TRBD1. The CDR3 has 16 residues. The V segment lost 4 bases and the J segment 2 bases; nucleotides outside the gene matches: 8. In germline, CDR1 is SGHVS, CDR2 FNYEAQ. CDR3 residues: CASSSQQGIPYNEQFF. The CDR3 nucleotides are TGTGCCAGCAGCTCACAACAGGGGATTCCCTACAATGAGCAGTTCTTC.

This chain links TRBV19 with TRBJ2-1, with TRBD2 matching over 7 bases. V lost 7 bases and J lost 0; bases outside the gene matches: 3. CDR1 LNHDA and CDR2 SQIVND come from the germline V gene (reference sequence). This CDR3 is 14 amino acids long. CDR3 in DNA: TGTGCCAGTACCAGGACTAGCTCCTACAATGAGCAGTTCTTC. Its translation: CASTRTSSYNEQFF.

This clone was observed once. The rearrangement links TRBV7-9 to TRBJ2-3; D gene unclear. CDR1 and CDR2 from the germline V gene are SEHNR and FQNEAQ (reference sequence). The CDR3 spans 13 residues. Trimming removed 5 bases at V and 7 bases at J, with 13 bases between. CDR3 sequence reads: CASSPGLEYTQYF. CDR3 coding DNA: TGTGCCAGCAGCCCCGGGCTAGAGTATACGCAGTATTTT.

V usage is TRBV19 and J usage is TRBJ2-7, with TRBD1 as a possible D gene (5 bases). V lost 6 bases, J lost 4 bases, and 16 bases lay in between. Germline CDR1 reads LNHDA; CDR2 reads SQIVND (reference sequence). The CDR3 is 14 residues long. CDR3 in amino acids: CASRLTPGKYEQYF. The CDR3 coding sequence is TGTGCCAGTAGATTAACGCCAGGGAAGTACGAGCAGTACTTC.

The J gene is TRBJ1-4, the V gene TRBV7-9, with D possibly being TRBD1 (6 bases). V lost 5 bases and J lost 6, with 16 bases in between. Germline values: CDR1 SEHNR, CDR2 FQNEAQ (reference sequence). CDR3 length: 15 amino acids. The CDR3 DNA is TGTGCCAGCAGCCCAGGAGGGGGGCGGTATGAAAAACTGTTTTTT. It codes for CASSPGGGRYEKLFF.

V is TRBV4-1 and J is TRBJ2-3, with 8 nucleotides matching TRBD2. This CDR3 spans 15 amino acids. Unmatched junction bases numbered 3, after V lost 1 base and J lost 3 bases. The germline V gene encodes CDR1 MGHRA and CDR2 YSYEKL. CDR3: CASSQVGLGTDTQYF. The CDR3 DNA follows: TGCGCCAGCAGCCAAGTGGGACTAGGGACAGATACGCAGTATTTT.

The rearrangement links TRBV6-5 to TRBJ1-1; unclear D gene. Trimming stripped 8 bases from V and 1 base from J, with 14 bases between. This CDR3 comprises 14 residues. The V gene's germline CDR1 is MNHEY and CDR2 SVGAGI. CDR3 sequence reads: CASGRGGKNTEAFF. The CDR3 DNA is TGTGCCAGCGGACGTGGTGGGAAGAACACTGAAGCTTTCTTT.

The V gene is TRBV10-1, the J gene TRBJ1-6, with D possibly being TRBD1 (5 bases). Deletions cut 3 bases from V and 7 bases from J, with 16 bases between. The CDR3 has 16 residues. The germline gives CDR1 WNHNN, CDR2 SYGVQD (reference sequence). The CDR3 here is CASSDEDKLGNSPLHF. In nucleotides, the CDR3 is TGCGCCAGCAGTGACGAGGACAAATTGGGGAATTCACCCCTCCACTTT.

This clone appeared a single time. The germline gene is not matched at one end of the junction; a read error may be the cause. This rearrangement joins TRBV7-7 to TRBJ2-3; 8 bases line up with TRBD2. Germline lookup yields CDR1 SSHAT and CDR2 FNYEAQ (reference sequence). The CDR3 totals 14 residues. CDR3 in DNA: TGTGCTAGCAGCCGCGGGGGGCCAACAGATACGCAGTATTTT. This gives the protein CASSRGGPTDTQYF. The full variable domain, completed using reference TRBV7-7 and TRBJ2-3, is GAGVSQSPRYKVTKRGQDVTLRCDPISSHATLYWYQQALGQGPEFLTYFNYEAQPDKSGLPSDRFSAERPEGSISTLTIQRTEQRDSAMYRCASSRGGPTDTQYFGPGTRLTVL.

This clone occurred a few times. CDR3 in amino acids: CASADTTGPNTEAFF. CDR3 nucleotide sequence: TGTGCCAGCGCCGATACGACAGGACCGAACACTGAAGCTTTCTTT. V gene TRBV4-2 combines with J gene TRBJ1-1, with D tentatively TRBD1 (6 bases). CDR1 is LGHNA and CDR2 is YNFKEQ in the germline V gene. Trimming took off 8 bases at V and 1 base at J, with 17 bases between the two ends. The CDR3 covers 15 residues.

The chain is built from TRBV6-5 and TRBJ2-1; maybe TRBD1 (6 bases). Trimming took off 2 bases at V and 4 bases at J, with 9 bases between the two ends. The germline V gene encodes CDR1 MNHEY and CDR2 SVGAGI. The CDR3 contains 14 residues. The CDR3 region is CASSYDRSYNEQFF. CDR3 nucleotide sequence: TGTGCCAGCAGTTACGACAGGAGTTACAATGAGCAGTTCTTC.

The chain employs TRBV7-9 and TRBJ1-5; 7 nucleotides match TRBD1. The CDR3 covers 17 residues. The junction had 11 bases not matched to a gene; V was cut back by 1 base and J by 5 bases. Germline V gene data show CDR1 as SEHNR and CDR2 as FQNEAQ (reference sequence). CDR3 sequence: CASSLVERGLWDQPQHF. DNA of the CDR3: TGTGCCAGCAGCTTAGTAGAAAGGGGGCTATGGGATCAGCCCCAGCATTTT.

The chain recombines TRBV11-2 with TRBJ1-1; D not resolved. Germline V gene lookup returns CDR1 SGHAT and CDR2 FQNNGV. V was cut by 1 base and J by 1 base, with 4 bases left in between. The CDR3 contains 13 residues. In nucleotides, the CDR3 is TGTGCCAGCAGCTTAGTAGGGAACACTGAAGCTTTCTTT. This gives the protein CASSLVGNTEAFF.

The chain links TRBV3-1 (or the pseudogene TRBV3-2) to TRBJ1-2, with D hard to call. The CDR3 covers 15 residues. With 7 bases removed from V and 2 bases from J, the gap between germline ends came to 17 bases. CDR1 is LGHDT and CDR2 is YNNKEL in the germline V gene (reference sequence). CDR3 DNA sequence: TGTGCCAGCACCTTTACTGGACGGGAAAACTATGGCTACACCTTC. Amino acid sequence: CASTFTGRENYGYTF.

This chain joins TRBV6-5 and TRBJ1-2, with 7 bases lining up with TRBD1. CDR3 length equals 13 residues. The germline V gene encodes CDR1 MNHEY and CDR2 SVGAGI. Losses at the gene ends were 6 bases for V and 1 base for J; bases not matched to a gene: 2. This CDR3 reads CASRRQGNYGYTF. The DNA of the CDR3 is TGTGCCAGCAGACGACAGGGTAACTATGGCTACACCTTC.

J is TRBJ2-7 and V is TRBV12-3 or TRBV12-4; 8 bases agree with TRBD2. The CDR3 has 12 residues. V shed 4 bases and J 5 bases; nucleotides not matched to a gene: 1. DNA of the CDR3: TGTGCCAGCAGTTCGGGGGGGGACGAGCAGTACTTC. Protein product: CASSSGGDEQYF.

The CDR3 nucleotides read TGTGCCAGCTCACCAGAGGGCTCTGGAAACACCATATATTTT. Translated: CASSPEGSGNTIYF. The rearrangement uses TRBV18 and TRBJ1-3; D not resolved. Germline values: CDR1 KGHSH, CDR2 LQKENI. This CDR3 region has 14 residues. Trimming took off 2 bases at V and 0 bases at J, with 5 bases between the two ends.

CDR3 residues: CSAPRDRVDFF. DNA of the CDR3: TGCAGTGCTCCCCGGGACAGGGTTGATTTCTTT. The chain joins TRBV20-1 to TRBJ1-1; 9 bases align to TRBD1. V was pared by 5 bases and J by 13 bases, with 8 bases of the junction left unmatched. The CDR3 consists of 11 residues. Germline V gene sequence: CDR1 DFQATT, CDR2 SNEGSKA (reference sequence).

The rearrangement uses TRBV27 and TRBJ1-1; D is possibly TRBD1 (5 bases). Germline CDR1 reads MNHEY; CDR2 reads SMNVEV (reference sequence). V lost 4 bases and J lost 2, with 11 bases in between. The CDR3 extends over 14 amino acids. The CDR3 DNA sequence: TGTGCCAGCAGTTACGGGGGAACTAACACTGAAGCTTTCTTT. It encodes CASSYGGTNTEAFF.

The V and J genes are TRBV28 and TRBJ1-5; 7 nucleotides line up with TRBD1. Trimming took 3 bases from V and 7 from J; bases not matched to a gene: 9. CDR3 length: 15 residues. Germline loops: CDR1 MDHEN, CDR2 SYDVKM. The CDR3 sequence: CASSLGGGADQPQHF. The CDR3 bases are TGTGCCAGCAGTTTGGGAGGGGGCGCCGACCAGCCCCAGCATTTT.

The chain links TRBV28 to TRBJ1-1; D is perhaps TRBD1 (5 bases). The CDR3 has 11 residues. Germline assignment: CDR1 MDHEN and CDR2 SYDVKM. V lost 3 bases, J lost 11 bases, and 10 bases lay in between. The CDR3 region is CASSFPGSAFF. The CDR3 DNA sequence: TGTGCCAGCAGTTTTCCAGGGTCGGCTTTCTTT.

This sequence joins TRBV19 and TRBJ1-2; D is unresolved. V gave up 3 bases and J gave up 0 bases, with 11 bases separating them. The length of the CDR3 is 15 residues. CDR1 LNHDA and CDR2 SQIVND come from the germline V gene (reference sequence). The CDR3 loop is CASSMPGLANYGYTF. CDR3 bases: TGTGCCAGTAGTATGCCCGGGCTAGCTAACTATGGCTACACCTTC.

The chain couples TRBV1 to TRBJ1-3. TRBV1 represents a pseudogene. The CDR3 runs to 19 residues. This CDR3 reads CTSSHPGGDRGCSGNTIYF. The CDR3 DNA sequence: TGCACCAGCAGCCACCCAGGGGGGGATCGAGGATGCTCTGGAAACACCATATATTTT.

The V and J genes are TRBV6-5 and TRBJ2-7; maybe TRBD2 (5 bases). The germline V gene has CDR1 MNHEY and CDR2 SVGAGI. This CDR3 is 14 amino acids long. The V and J ends lost 6 bases and 1 base respectively, with 13 bases between them. The CDR3 DNA sequence: TGTGCCAGCAGGACCCCGGGGAAGTCCTACGAGCAGTACTTC. Its translation is CASRTPGKSYEQYF.

This clone was seen only a few times. This rearrangement joins TRBV12-3 or TRBV12-4 to TRBJ1-1; D uncertain. V was pared by 4 bases and J by 3 bases, with 0 bases between. The CDR3 extends over 10 amino acids. As DNA, the CDR3 is TGTGCCAGCAGTTACACTGAAGCTTTCTTT. This codes for CASSYTEAFF.